This T cell receptor (beta chain) was documented in a study of control samples from healthy donors and cancer patients. Method: immunoSEQ multiplex PCR; TCRdb's copy keeps in-frame clones and lacks some. Seen here are about 86,000 clones, roughly 93% observed once, and the top ten hold about 5%. The TCR sequence derives from a woman between 18 and 29 years old in good health. The sample taken for sequencing was blood.

CDR3 residues: CASSEGVGLAGDEQYF. CDR3 nucleotides: TGTGCCAGCAGCGAGGGCGTAGGGCTAGCGGGGGACGAGCAGTACTTC. This chain uses TRBV9 with TRBJ2-7; 10 bases match TRBD2. V lost 3 bases and J lost 5; bases outside the gene matches: 11. The CDR3 is made up of 16 amino acids. In germline, CDR1 is SGDLS, CDR2 YYNGEE. Together with reference TRBV9 and TRBJ2-7, the CDR3 gives the full variable domain: DSGVTQTPKHLITATGQRVTLRCSPRSGDLSVYWYQQSLDQGLQFLIQYYNGEERAKGNILERFSAQQFPDLHSELNLSSLELGDSALYFCASSEGVGLAGDEQYFGPGTRLTVT.